This TCR beta chain was recovered during a study of beta chain features in type 1 diabetes. Findings of the study overall: In all four CD4+ subsets, TCRB CDR3 length was significantly, moderately reduced in type 1 diabetes. Across patients, naive, central memory and Treg TCRB repertoires exhibited apparently greater similarity than was observed across healthy donors.

Note on this clone: No antigen is known for it.

Every isolated RNA sample was fully reverse transcribed, so sequencing captured expressed TCRB transcripts. TCRdb's table, derived via immunoSEQ multiplex PCR, lists solely in-frame clones and lacks some. The data show 300,000 to 450,000 clones, around 13% seen once. V lost 0 bases and J lost 0, with 15 bases in between. The CDR3 has 19 amino acids. Germline lookup yields CDR1 MGHRA and CDR2 YSYEKL. The sequence derives from a woman under 30 with type 1 diabetes. Sequences were obtained from naive CD4+ T cells from blood. V and J are TRBV4-1 and TRBJ2-6; D is perhaps TRBD2 (5 bases). The CDR3 DNA sequence: TGCGCCAGCAGCCAAGAACGGGATGGCCTTTCCTCTGGGGCCAACGTCCTGACTTTC. It specifies CASSQERDGLSSGANVLTF.